The T cell receptor (beta chain) described here comes from a study of response to subunit inactivated influenza vaccine. Study observations and caveats: It was suggested by the authors that few new T cells are recruited by each seasonal influenza vaccination.

Concerning this clonotype: The antigen remains unidentified.

The germline V gene has CDR1 DFQATT and CDR2 SNEGSKA (reference sequence). This CDR3 contains 14 residues. V lost 2 bases and J lost 8; bases outside the gene matches: 7. TCRdb fed the RT-PCR reads into MiXCR, producing one record per CDR3 protein. This sample has some 500,000 distinct CDR3 sequences, with less than 30% found just once. The sample was CD4+ T cells sorted from PBMCs, taken 5 days after vaccination. The receptor was isolated from a man between 50 and 59 years old who received an inactivated influenza vaccine. The gene calls are TRBV20-1 and TRBJ2-1, with TRBD2 matching over 9 bases. CDR3 DNA: TGCAGTGCTAGATTCCTAGCGGGATCGGATGAGCAGTTCTTC. Residues: CSARFLAGSDEQFF.